The 6 T cell receptor beta chains given below trace back to one sample, sequenced in a study of cytomegalovirus exposure and HLA in healthy donors. The PCR made use of 60 Vbeta and 13 Jbeta primers. The protocol was immunoSEQ multiplex PCR, while the TCRdb copy is restricted to in-frame clones and leaves out a portion. The sample carries approximately 190,000 clones, approximately 87% recorded once. Sequencing was performed on PBMCs. The source of these receptors is a man aged 30 to 39 in good health and CMV-seronegative.

The J gene is TRBJ2-2, the V gene TRBV4-2, with TRBD2 identical over 13 bases. Germline V gene lookup returns CDR1 LGHNA and CDR2 YNFKEQ. The CDR3 length is 17 residues. Losses at the gene ends were 4 bases for V and 6 bases for J; bases not matched to a gene: 8. The CDR3 sequence: CASSLPGLAGVAGELFF. CDR3 bases: TGTGCCAGCAGCCTCCCCGGACTAGCGGGAGTAGCCGGGGAGCTGTTTTTT.

This clone was seen a handful of times. The rearrangement uses TRBV28 and TRBJ1-5, with D maybe TRBD1 (6 bases). The CDR3 sequence is 15 residues long. V lost 6 bases and J lost 4, with 16 bases in between. Looked up from germline, CDR1 is MDHEN and CDR2 is SYDVKM. This CDR3 is CASRAQGRANQPQHF. The CDR3 bases are TGTGCCAGCAGAGCCCAGGGGAGGGCGAATCAGCCCCAGCATTTT.

V gene TRBV28 combines with J gene TRBJ2-7; 7 bases map to TRBD1. Germline V gene sequence: CDR1 MDHEN, CDR2 SYDVKM. J was trimmed by 3 bases and V by 5 bases; bases with no gene match: 10. The CDR3 has 15 amino acids. The CDR3 protein is CASSLRQGSGYEQYF. Here the CDR3 DNA reads TGTGCCAGCAGTCTACGACAGGGTTCAGGCTACGAGCAGTACTTC.

The chain joins TRBV7-6 to TRBJ2-2; no firm D call. The CDR3 extends over 13 amino acids. V lost 5 bases and J 6 bases, leaving 10 bases between the germline ends. Germline V gene sequence: CDR1 SGHVS, CDR2 FNYEAQ. CDR3 in DNA: TGTGCCAGCAGCCACTCCCGCTCCGGGGAGCTGTTTTTT. The encoded protein is CASSHSRSGELFF.

This clone occurred a few times. This chain connects TRBV5-4 to TRBJ1-3; 7 nucleotides line up with TRBD1. J lost 4 bases, V lost 4 bases, and 8 bases had no gene match. Looked up from germline, CDR1 is SGHNT and CDR2 is YYREEE (reference sequence). There are 15 residues in the CDR3. DNA of the CDR3: TGTGCCAGCAGCCAAGACAGGGTGGGAGGAAACACCATATATTTT. It specifies CASSQDRVGGNTIYF.

Only one count was recorded for this clone. The J gene is TRBJ2-7, the V gene TRBV5-4; a possible D gene is TRBD1 (5 bases). V was shortened by 7 bases and J by 0 bases, with 11 bases between the two germline ends. Per germline, CDR1 SGHNT and CDR2 YYREEE (reference sequence). The CDR3 spans 13 residues. CDR3 in amino acids: CASGDSSSYEQYF. In DNA, the CDR3 is TGTGCCAGCGGTGACAGTTCCTCCTACGAGCAGTACTTC.